This TCR beta chain was documented in a study of blood T cell repertoires in COVID-19. Study-level information: COVID-19 samples, acute and convalescent, were from the United States, Italy and Spain. T cells, B-cell-depleted T cells, or PBMCs provided the cDNA or gDNA that served as material.

Original processing methods: Reference gene primers were amplified, and this amplification served to estimate nucleated cell counts. The table came from immunoSEQ multiplex PCR; TCRdb's copy has only in-frame clones and leaves some out. V and J calls and clone size are those listed in that table; D and trimming were worked out from the DNA. The data contain about 110,000 clones, under 85% of them singletons. The CDR3 is 15 residues long. The V gene end was trimmed by 3 bases and the J gene end by 10 bases; junction bases not matched to a gene: 12. The germline V gene encodes CDR1 SGHRS and CDR2 YFSETQ.

Material: peripheral blood. The chain links TRBV5-1 to TRBJ2-1; the match to TRBD2 covers 8 bases. This receptor was taken from a woman in her seventies with acute or convalescent COVID-19. CDR3 sequence: CASSSEGLDQGEQFF. CDR3 DNA sequence: TGCGCCAGCAGCTCCGAGGGACTAGATCAGGGCGAGCAGTTCTTC.